Here is one T cell receptor beta chain with its context. The source of the sample is a study of technical replicates of blood from a handful of donors. Looked up from germline, CDR1 is SGHTA and CDR2 is FQGTGA. Trimming cost V 4 bases and J 7 bases; bases outside gene matches: 5. The CDR3 has 15 amino acids. Generated by immunoSEQ multiplex PCR, the TCRdb table keeps only in-frame clones and is missing some. This sample yields tens of thousands of clones, of which under 95% are seen a single time; 0.27% belongs to the top ten. The receptor was derived from a human donor in good health. The material sequenced was T cells isolated from PBMCs. The V and J genes are TRBV7-3 and TRBJ2-1; 12 bases map to TRBD1. The CDR3 protein is CASSSGTGGVNEQFF. Written as DNA, the CDR3 is TGTGCCAGCAGCTCCGGGACAGGGGGCGTGAATGAGCAGTTCTTC.